This is a list of T cell receptor beta chains from one sample in a study of naive and memory T cell subsets. TCRdb reprocessed the UMI-ligation and nested PCR reads via MiXCR and lists one record per CDR3 protein. The repertoire has approximately 31,000 distinct CDR3 sequences, approximately 17% of them found once; the top ten carry under 4%. The sample taken for sequencing was effector memory CD4+ T cells from blood. The receptors stem from a human donor in good health. Both conserved end residues are part of each CDR3. The D gene is left open where the match is weak. Only some rows state a clone size, as once, few, many or a class for expanded clones.

J gene	D gene	clone size	V gene	CDR3 protein	CDR3 DNA
TRBJ2-7	TRBD2	NA	TRBV4-2	CASSQFLGLAGGRSYEQYF	TGTGCCAGCAGCCAATTCTTGGGACTAGCGGGAGGACGGTCCTACGAGCAGTACTTC
TRBJ1-5	NA	few	TRBV11-2	CASTKDGSNQPQHF	TGTGCCAGCACCAAGGACGGTAGCAATCAGCCCCAGCATTTT
TRBJ1-2	NA	few	TRBV6-1	CAQSRGGYGYTF	TGTGCCCAGTCCCGCGGTGGCTATGGCTACACCTTC
TRBJ2-1	NA	many	TRBV28	CASTLAGHYNEQFF	TGTGCCAGCACGTTGGCGGGCCATTACAATGAGCAGTTCTTC
TRBJ1-1	TRBD1	medium-sized	TRBV6-6	CASSLSGQTEAFF	TGTGCCAGCAGTCTATCGGGACAGACAGAAGCTTTCTTT
TRBJ2-7	NA	few	TRBV3-1	CASSPSWGAYEQYF	TGTGCCAGCAGCCCCTCCTGGGGCGCCTACGAGCAGTACTTC
TRBJ1-5	NA	NA	TRBV4-1	CASSPLYGQPQHF	TGCGCCAGCAGCCCGCTATACGGTCAGCCCCAGCATTTT
TRBJ2-3	NA	few	TRBV24-1	CATLLFRARSDTQYF	TGTGCCACCCTCCTTTTCAGGGCAAGGTCAGATACGCAGTATTTT
TRBJ2-5	NA	many	TRBV25-1	CASSDVLTQYF	TGTGCCAGCAGTGATGTTTTGACCCAGTACTTC
TRBJ2-1	TRBD2	NA	TRBV28	CASSDLAGGYNEQFF	TGTGCCAGCAGTGACCTAGCGGGAGGCTACAATGAGCAGTTCTTC
TRBJ2-3	NA	NA	TRBV7-2	CASSPFTDTQYF	TGTGCCAGCAGCCCATTCACAGATACGCAGTATTTT
TRBJ1-1	NA	NA	TRBV30	CAWRQRGWTEAFF	TGTGCCTGGAGACAGCGAGGGTGGACTGAAGCTTTCTTT
TRBJ2-3	TRBD1	few	TRBV2	CASRPQGVSTDTQYF	TGTGCCAGCAGGCCACAGGGGGTTAGCACAGATACGCAGTATTTT
TRBJ1-4	NA	NA	TRBV9	CASSVASSYEKLFF	TGTGCCAGCAGCGTAGCTAGTTCGTATGAAAAACTGTTTTTT